Reported below is one T cell receptor delta chain. TCRdb's protein, taken from a much larger clone, differs from this DNA's translation at residue 7, likely owing to a read error; the protein displayed comes from the DNA. The germline V gene encodes CDR1 GEAIGNYY and CDR2 EKD. The CDR3 loop spans 15 amino acids. Trimming stripped 2 bases from V and 1 base from J, with 13 bases between. TCRdb processed the RT-PCR reads again with the CATT caller. The profile shows about 5,700 delta-chain clones, about 1.9% of them singletons. This sample is drawn from a study of gamma-delta T cells after stem cell transplantation.

The chain combines TRDV2 with TRDJ1, with D maybe TRDD3 (5 bases). The TCR originated in a human donor. It is not recorded whose cells these are; they may come from a transplant donor. The sample comprised gamma-delta T cells. The CDR3 reads CACDNWRISTDKLIF. Written as DNA, the CDR3 is TGTGCCTGTGACAACTGGAGGATAAGCACCGATAAACTCATCTTT.